Listed here are 24 T cell receptor beta chains from one sample, sequenced in a study of blood T cell repertoires in COVID-19 (TCRdb year 2020). The library relied on the immunoSEQ multiplex PCR assay. The clones in this table, taken by TCRdb from immuneACCESS, are in-frame only. Not every clone is retained; where verified, under half of the shortfall comes from an unresolved V gene, and the cause of the rest is unknown. The sample table lists about 160,000 clones, about 83% of them with a count of one. The ten largest make up around 10% of the sample. The material sequenced was peripheral blood. Receptor source: a woman in her 70s with COVID-19, enrolled during active disease.

The gene calls are TRBV2 and TRBJ1-4; maybe TRBD1 (5 bases). Germline V lookup: CDR1 SNHLY, CDR2 FYNNEI. Deletions cut 5 bases from V and 5 bases from J, with 15 bases between. The CDR3 totals 15 residues. CDR3 sequence reads: CASSRQPWKNEKLFF. CDR3 nucleotides: TGTGCCAGCAGTAGACAGCCCTGGAAGAATGAAAAACTGTTTTTT.

The V and J genes are TRBV5-1 and TRBJ1-4; D unresolved. V gave up 0 bases and J gave up 2 bases, with 11 bases separating them. The CDR3 consists of 16 residues. Germline CDR1 is SGHRS and CDR2 is YFSETQ. CDR3 in amino acids: CASSLEGRATNEKLFF. CDR3 DNA sequence: TGCGCCAGCAGCTTGGAAGGGAGGGCGACTAATGAAAAACTGTTTTTT.

The table lists this clone with a count of one. The chain is built from TRBV5-4 and TRBJ2-2; 7 nucleotides line up with TRBD1. CDR3 length: 14 residues. The V and J ends lost 5 bases and 7 bases, in that order; junction bases with no gene match: 8. Germline CDR1 reads SGHNT; CDR2 reads YYREEE (reference sequence). CDR3 residues: CASSPLQGNGELFF. The CDR3, as DNA: TGTGCCAGCAGTCCACTACAGGGGAACGGGGAGCTGTTTTTT. Looking up the rest from reference TRBV5-4 and TRBJ2-2 gives the full variable domain: ETGVTQSPTHLIKTRGQQVTLRCSSQSGHNTVSWYQQALGQGPQFIFQYYREEENGRGNFPPRFSGLQFPNYSSELNVNALELDDSALYLCASSPLQGNGELFFGEGSRLTVL.

This clone was seen ten or more times. The rearrangement joins TRBV11-2 to TRBJ1-3; no definite D call. This CDR3 region has 13 residues. V shed 8 bases and J shed 1 base, with 9 bases lying between them. Germline values: CDR1 SGHAT, CDR2 FQNNGV. The CDR3 reads CASGASSGNTIYF. The CDR3 DNA sequence: TGTGCCAGCGGAGCAAGTTCTGGAAACACCATATATTTT.

This chain uses TRBV7-9 with TRBJ2-7; TRBD2 might be the D (5 bases). This CDR3 has 14 amino acids. CDR1 is SEHNR and CDR2 is FQNEAQ in the germline V gene (reference sequence). V dropped 5 bases and J dropped 3 bases, with 14 bases sitting between them. The CDR3 DNA sequence: TGTGCCAGCAGCCAGCCGCGCGGACTCTACGAGCAGTACTTC. The encoded protein is CASSQPRGLYEQYF.

This sequence joins TRBV14 and TRBJ1-2; D might be TRBD1 (6 bases). Germline CDR1 SGHDN, CDR2 FVKESK. There are 13 residues in the CDR3. V lost 1 base to trimming and J lost 7 bases, with 10 bases between them. The CDR3 DNA follows: TGTGCCAGCAGCCAAGCAGGGGTCGGTGGCTACACCTTC. As protein: CASSQAGVGGYTF.

This chain joins TRBV5-1 and TRBJ2-5; 15 nucleotides line up with TRBD2. The CDR3 extends over 16 amino acids. The trim removed 4 bases at V and 2 bases at J, leaving 3 bases unmatched. The germline CDR1 and CDR2 sequences are SGHRS and YFSETQ. CDR3: CASSPGLAGGQETQYF. The CDR3 bases are TGCGCCAGCAGCCCTGGACTAGCGGGGGGGCAAGAGACCCAGTACTTC. Full variable domain (remainder filled in from reference TRBV5-1 and TRBJ2-5): KAGVTQTPRYLIKTRGQQVTLSCSPISGHRSVSWYQQTPGQGLQFLFEYFSETQRNKGNFPGRFSGRQFSNSRSEMNVSTLELGDSALYLCASSPGLAGGQETQYFGPGTRLLVL.

The rearrangement links TRBV6-6 to TRBJ2-2, with D tentatively TRBD2 (6 bases). The CDR3 has 16 amino acids. Trimming took off 2 bases at V and 0 bases at J, with 10 bases between the two ends. CDR1 MNHNY and CDR2 SVGAGI come from the germline V gene (reference sequence). The CDR3 nucleotides read TGTGCCAGCAGTTACGGCGGGGCGACGAACACCGGGGAGCTGTTTTTT. This encodes CASSYGGATNTGELFF.

The rearrangement links TRBV6-5 to TRBJ1-3; 7 nucleotides agree with TRBD1. The CDR3 covers 15 residues. Per germline, CDR1 MNHEY and CDR2 SVGAGI. V lost 2 bases and J lost 3; bases outside the gene matches: 4. The chain's CDR3 is CASSYRTGGGNTIYF. The CDR3 DNA is TGTGCCAGCAGTTACCGGACAGGAGGTGGAAACACCATATATTTT.

This chain links TRBV10-3 with TRBJ1-2, with 9 positions matching TRBD1. The CDR3 totals 16 residues. Looked up from germline, CDR1 is ENHRY and CDR2 is SYGVKD. Trimming removed 1 base from V and 7 bases from J; junction bases left unmatched: 10. The CDR3 nucleotides are TGTGCCATCAGTGAGTTAACAGGGGGCGCGGAGGCTGGCTACACCTTC. This gives the protein CAISELTGGAEAGYTF.

The rearrangement links TRBV5-4 to TRBJ1-1; 7 bases match TRBD1. The ends lost 1 base at V and 3 bases at J; junction bases unmatched: 0. The germline V gene encodes CDR1 SGHNT and CDR2 YYREEE (reference sequence). There are 13 residues in the CDR3. The CDR3 DNA is TGTGCCAGCAGCTTGACAGGGGACACTGAAGCTTTCTTT. Protein sequence: CASSLTGDTEAFF.

This clone was counted only a few times. The chain uses TRBV28 and TRBJ1-2, with D possibly TRBD1 on 6 matching bases. The CDR3 has 12 residues. Germline V gives CDR1 MDHEN, CDR2 SYDVKM. V dropped 3 bases and J dropped 6 bases, with 8 bases sitting between them. The CDR3 sequence is CASSFWTDGYTF. DNA for the CDR3: TGTGCCAGCAGTTTCTGGACAGATGGCTACACCTTC.

The CDR3 DNA reads TGTGCCAGCAGTGTCGGGACAGGGGATGGTTATGGCTACACCTTC. It yields the protein CASSVGTGDGYGYTF. This chain links TRBV6-4 with TRBJ1-2; 10 positions match TRBD1. Per the germline V gene, CDR1 is MRHNA and CDR2 is SNTAGT. The CDR3 spans 15 residues. J gave up 5 bases and V 4 bases, and 7 bases lay outside the gene matches.

This clone is a singleton in its sample. The rearrangement links TRBV3-1 (or the pseudogene TRBV3-2) to TRBJ2-1; the D gene is possibly TRBD2 (6 bases). Trimming cost V 3 bases and J 4 bases, with 13 bases left between them. The CDR3 extends over 15 amino acids. CDR1 is LGHDT and CDR2 is YNNKEL in the germline V gene (reference sequence). In DNA, the CDR3 is TGTGCCAGCAGCCACTACCGGGACTTTTACAATGAGCAGTTCTTC. As protein: CASSHYRDFYNEQFF.

Only one count was recorded for this clone. CDR3 nucleotides: TGCAGTGCTAGACCGAATTCACCCCTCCACTTT. Translation: CSARPNSPLHF. This chain uses TRBV20-1 with TRBJ1-6; D gene uncertain. The CDR3 has 11 amino acids. Per the germline V gene, CDR1 is DFQATT and CDR2 is SNEGSKA (reference sequence). V lost 2 bases, J lost 7 bases, and 3 bases lay in between.

This clone has only a few counts. The chain has TRBV28 and TRBJ2-1, with TRBD2 matching over 14 bases. Trimming cost V 3 bases and J 4 bases; bases outside gene matches: 2. The CDR3 contains 16 residues. CDR1 and CDR2 (germline): MDHEN, SYDVKM. The CDR3 sequence: CASSLTSGGGYNEQFF. For the CDR3, the DNA is TGTGCCAGCAGTTTGACTAGCGGGGGGGGTTACAATGAGCAGTTCTTC.

CDR3 bases: TGTGCCAGCAGTGAATTGGTAGGACAGGGCTATGAAAAACTGTTTTTT. Amino acid sequence: CASSELVGQGYEKLFF. The chain couples TRBV6-1 to TRBJ1-4; the match to TRBD1 covers 8 bases. V trimming: 2 bases; J trimming: 6 bases; junction bases outside the gene matches: 8. The CDR3 covers 16 residues. The germline V gene has CDR1 MNHNS and CDR2 SASEGT.

V and J are TRBV10-3 and TRBJ1-4; D gene unclear. In germline, CDR1 is ENHRY, CDR2 SYGVKD. Trimming took off 10 bases at V and 8 bases at J, with 17 bases between the two ends. This CDR3 is built from 13 residues. The CDR3 reads CATRPELEEKLFF. Here the CDR3 DNA reads TGTGCCACCCGACCGGAGCTAGAGGAAAAACTGTTTTTT.

This clone was counted only a few times. The chain uses TRBV3-1 (or the pseudogene TRBV3-2) and TRBJ1-6; no reliable D call. CDR3 length equals 15 residues. V dropped 1 base and J dropped 3 bases, with 7 bases sitting between them. Germline V gene sequence: CDR1 LGHDT, CDR2 YNNKEL (reference sequence). CDR3 nucleotide sequence: TGTGCCAGCAGCCAAGTATGGAGCTATAATTCACCCCTCCACTTT. It is translated as CASSQVWSYNSPLHF.

This chain uses TRBV3-1 (or the pseudogene TRBV3-2) with TRBJ2-7; possible D gene TRBD2, 5 bases. The CDR3 runs to 16 residues. Trimming took 2 bases from V and 3 from J, leaving 17 bases between them. In germline, CDR1 is LGHDT, CDR2 YNNKEL (reference sequence). For the CDR3, the DNA is TGTGCCAGCAGCCAAAGATTAGGCGGGCCTAACTACGAGCAGTACTTC. Amino acid sequence: CASSQRLGGPNYEQYF.

The V call is TRBV3-1 (or the pseudogene TRBV3-2), the J call TRBJ1-1, with 7 bases aligning to TRBD1. CDR1 and CDR2 from the germline V gene are LGHDT and YNNKEL (reference sequence). This CDR3 contains 14 residues. Trimming took 3 bases from V and 7 from J; bases not matched to a gene: 8. CDR3: CASSQTDREGEAFF. The DNA for the CDR3 is TGTGCCAGCAGCCAGACTGACAGGGAAGGTGAAGCTTTCTTT.

The chain combines TRBV11-1 with TRBJ2-2, with a tentative D call TRBD2 (6 bases). V gave up 5 bases and J gave up 7 bases, with 14 bases separating them. This CDR3 spans 14 amino acids. CDR1 is SGHAT, CDR2 FQDESV, per germline (reference sequence). The CDR3 sequence: CASSPGTLSGELFF. CDR3 sequence (DNA): TGTGCCAGCAGCCCCGGGACTTTGAGCGGGGAGCTGTTTTTT. Using reference TRBV11-1 and TRBJ2-2 for the parts outside the CDR3, the full variable domain is EAEVAQSPRYKITEKSQAVAFWCDPISGHATLYWYRQILGQGPELLVQFQDESVVDDSQLPKDRFSAERLKGVDSTLKIQPAELGDSAMYLCASSPGTLSGELFFGEGSRLTVL.

This chain uses TRBV11-1 with TRBJ2-7; maybe TRBD1 (6 bases). CDR1 is SGHAT and CDR2 is FQDESV in the germline V gene (reference sequence). The CDR3 runs to 12 residues. V was clipped by 5 bases and J by 5 bases, with 10 bases between them. CDR3 sequence: CASSPAGDEQYF. The CDR3 DNA is TGTGCCAGCAGCCCTGCAGGGGACGAGCAGTACTTC. The full variable domain, rest sourced from reference TRBV11-1 and TRBJ2-7, is EAEVAQSPRYKITEKSQAVAFWCDPISGHATLYWYRQILGQGPELLVQFQDESVVDDSQLPKDRFSAERLKGVDSTLKIQPAELGDSAMYLCASSPAGDEQYFGPGTRLTVT.

The chain carries TRBV6-4 and TRBJ2-3; D is undetermined. The CDR3 has 13 amino acids. CDR1 and CDR2 from the germline V gene are MRHNA and SNTAGT. Trimming stripped 4 bases from V and 5 bases from J, with 10 bases between. The DNA for the CDR3 is TGTGCCAGCAGTGTGATGCCTAAAGATACGCAGTATTTT. This codes for CASSVMPKDTQYF.